This T cell receptor (beta chain) was recovered during a study of blood T cell repertoires in COVID-19. Profiling relied on immunoSEQ multiplex PCR, and the TCRdb table lists in-frame clones only, not all of them. This sample has under 200,000 clones, with 70% to 80% found just once. The CDR3 is 14 amino acids. Trimming took 5 bases from V and 5 from J; bases not matched to a gene: 8. Germline CDR1 LNHDA, CDR2 SQIVND (reference sequence). Material: peripheral blood. This chain links TRBV19 with TRBJ2-7; 8 bases line up with TRBD1. The source is a woman aged 40 to 55 with COVID-19, enrolled during active disease. The CDR3 protein is CASSGRQGKNEQYF. The CDR3 DNA sequence: TGTGCCAGTAGTGGAAGACAGGGGAAGAACGAGCAGTACTTC.